Following are 8 T cell receptor beta chains from one sample sequenced in a study of T cells expressing NK-cell markers. TCRdb reprocessed the 5' RACE reads and reports one entry per CDR3 protein, with no DNA. The sample table sets out 500,000 to 600,000 distinct CDR3 sequences. The material sequenced was blood T cells: a sorted CD56 or NKG2C T cell subset, CD4+ or CD8+ T cells, or bulk PBMC T cells (not recorded which). Every receptor here comes from a man younger than 30 in good health.

The rearrangement links TRBV6-1 to TRBJ2-7; TCRdb proposes TRBD2, but this gene call is untestable without DNA. Germline CDR1 is MNHNS and CDR2 is SASEGT. The CDR3 sequence is 16 residues long. The CDR3 sequence is CASPPAGTDKKYEQYF.

This sequence joins TRBV20-1 and TRBJ2-1; TCRdb gives TRBD1 as the D gene, but with no DNA this cannot be confirmed. The CDR3 runs 17 residues. Germline CDR1 DFQATT, CDR2 SNEGSKA (reference sequence). CDR3: CSAFRDRGPSGNNEQFF.

The gene calls are TRBV7-2 and TRBJ2-5; TCRdb picks TRBD1, but there is no DNA to check that call. CDR1 SGHTA and CDR2 FQGNSA come from the germline V gene. The CDR3 is 13 residues long. The CDR3 is CASSSGFEETQYF.

This chain links TRBV28 with TRBJ1-5; TCRdb gives TRBD1 as the D gene, but with no DNA this cannot be confirmed. The CDR3 covers 14 residues. Germline lookup yields CDR1 MDHEN and CDR2 SYDVKM. CDR3 region: CAGAPGESNQPQHF.

V gene TRBV7-2 combines with J gene TRBJ2-3; TCRdb's assignment of TRBD2 cannot be checked, as there is no DNA. CDR1 SGHTA and CDR2 FQGNSA come from the germline V gene. This CDR3 region has 13 residues. CDR3 protein: CASRLGGSDAQYF.

The rearrangement uses TRBV12-3 or TRBV12-4 and TRBJ2-3; as DNA is missing, the TRBD1 call by TCRdb cannot be tested. The CDR3 extends over 16 amino acids. This CDR3 reads CASSFPTQGSTDTQYF.

CDR3 amino acids: CASSQVGTSGTQETQYF. The chain is built from TRBV4-2 and TRBJ2-5; TCRdb's D gene call, TRBD2, goes unchecked for lack of DNA. This CDR3 is built from 17 residues. Per the germline V gene, CDR1 is LGHNA and CDR2 is YNFKEQ.

The V and J genes are TRBV27 and TRBJ2-1; TCRdb's D gene call, TRBD1, goes unchecked for lack of DNA. Germline V gives CDR1 MNHEY, CDR2 SMNVEV (reference sequence). The CDR3 spans 15 residues. The CDR3 sequence: CASSSPGGRDNEQFF.